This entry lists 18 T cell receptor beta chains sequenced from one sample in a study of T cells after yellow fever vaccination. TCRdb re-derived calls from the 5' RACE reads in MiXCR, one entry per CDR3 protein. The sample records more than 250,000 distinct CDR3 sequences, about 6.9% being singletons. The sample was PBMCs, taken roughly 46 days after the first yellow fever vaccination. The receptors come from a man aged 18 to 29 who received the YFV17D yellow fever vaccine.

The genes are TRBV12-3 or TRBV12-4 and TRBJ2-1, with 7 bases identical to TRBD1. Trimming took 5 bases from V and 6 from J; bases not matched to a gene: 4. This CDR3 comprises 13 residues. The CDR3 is CASSPRTGNEQFF. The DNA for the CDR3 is TGTGCCAGCAGTCCCAGGACAGGCAATGAGCAGTTCTTC.

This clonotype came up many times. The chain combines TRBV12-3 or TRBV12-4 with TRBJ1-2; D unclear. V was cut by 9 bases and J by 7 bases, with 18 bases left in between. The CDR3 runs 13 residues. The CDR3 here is CASRRSSEGGYTF. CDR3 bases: TGTGCCAGTCGGCGGTCTTCGGAAGGTGGCTACACCTTC.

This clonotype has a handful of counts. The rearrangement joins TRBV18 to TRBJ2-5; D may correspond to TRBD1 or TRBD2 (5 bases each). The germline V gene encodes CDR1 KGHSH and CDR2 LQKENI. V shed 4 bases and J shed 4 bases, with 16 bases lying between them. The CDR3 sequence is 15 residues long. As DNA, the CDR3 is TGTGCCAGCTCACTTTTCCGGGACCTAGCAGAGACCCAGTACTTC. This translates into CASSLFRDLAETQYF.

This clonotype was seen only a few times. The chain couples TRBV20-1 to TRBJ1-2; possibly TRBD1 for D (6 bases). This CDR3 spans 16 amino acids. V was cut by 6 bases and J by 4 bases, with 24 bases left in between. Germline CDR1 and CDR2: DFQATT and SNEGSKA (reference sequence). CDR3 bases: TGCAGTGCGACAGGTCCTCAGGGCAGCGGGGGCTATGGCTACACCTTC. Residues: CSATGPQGSGGYGYTF.

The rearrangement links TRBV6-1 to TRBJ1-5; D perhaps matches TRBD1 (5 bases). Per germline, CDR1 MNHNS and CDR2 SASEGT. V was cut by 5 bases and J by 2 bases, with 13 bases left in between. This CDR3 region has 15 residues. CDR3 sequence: CASSRGMSGNQPQHF. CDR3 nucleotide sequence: TGTGCCAGCAGTAGGGGCATGTCCGGCAATCAGCCCCAGCATTTT.

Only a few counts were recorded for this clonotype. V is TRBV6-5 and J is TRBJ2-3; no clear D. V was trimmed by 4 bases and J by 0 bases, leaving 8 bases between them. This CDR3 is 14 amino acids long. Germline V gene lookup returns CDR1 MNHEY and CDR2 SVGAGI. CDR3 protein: CASSSTGSTDTQYF. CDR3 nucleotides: TGTGCCAGCAGTTCGACTGGAAGCACAGATACGCAGTATTTT.

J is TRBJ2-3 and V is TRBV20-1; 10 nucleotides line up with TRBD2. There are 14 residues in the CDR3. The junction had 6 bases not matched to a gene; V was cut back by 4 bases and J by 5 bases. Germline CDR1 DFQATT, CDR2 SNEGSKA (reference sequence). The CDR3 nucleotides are TGCAGTGCTATTCGAGCGGGGGGGCAAGATACGCAGTATTTT. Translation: CSAIRAGGQDTQYF.

The CDR3 nucleotides are TGTGCCAGTAATATCGACAGGGAACGAGGCTACACCTTC. Protein sequence: CASNIDRERGYTF. The rearrangement joins TRBV19 to TRBJ1-2; 7 bases are shared with TRBD1. V shed 7 bases, J shed 8 bases, and the junction held 10 bases outside the gene matches. Germline CDR1 LNHDA, CDR2 SQIVND (reference sequence). This CDR3 comprises 13 residues.

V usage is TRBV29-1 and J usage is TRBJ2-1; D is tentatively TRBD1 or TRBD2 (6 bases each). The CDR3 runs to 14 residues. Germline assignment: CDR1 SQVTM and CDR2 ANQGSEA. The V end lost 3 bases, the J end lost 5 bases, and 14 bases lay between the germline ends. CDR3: CSVEVGGLNNEQFF. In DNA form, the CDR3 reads TGCAGCGTTGAGGTAGGGGGGCTAAACAATGAGCAGTTCTTC.

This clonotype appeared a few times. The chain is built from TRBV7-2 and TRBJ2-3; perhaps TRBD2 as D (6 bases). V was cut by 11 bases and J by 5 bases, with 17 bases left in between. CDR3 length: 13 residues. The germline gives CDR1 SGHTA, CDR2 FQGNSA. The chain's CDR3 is CASKAAGIDTQYF. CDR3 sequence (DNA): TGTGCCTCCAAGGCTGCGGGGATAGATACGCAGTATTTT.

CDR3 bases: TGTGCCAGTAGAGGTGATAGCGGGGGGGAGACCCAGTACTTC. This encodes CASRGDSGGETQYF. The V gene is TRBV10-3, the J gene TRBJ2-5; 10 bases are shared with TRBD2. V lost 10 bases and J lost 5; bases outside the gene matches: 10. Per germline, CDR1 ENHRY and CDR2 SYGVKD. The CDR3 has 14 residues.

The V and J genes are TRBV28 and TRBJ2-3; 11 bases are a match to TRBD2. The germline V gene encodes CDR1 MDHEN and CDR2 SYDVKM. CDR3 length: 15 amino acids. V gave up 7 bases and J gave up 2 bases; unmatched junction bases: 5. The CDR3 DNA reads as TGTGCCAGCACTAGCGGGGGGCGGCTCACAGATACGCAGTATTTT. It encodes CASTSGGRLTDTQYF.

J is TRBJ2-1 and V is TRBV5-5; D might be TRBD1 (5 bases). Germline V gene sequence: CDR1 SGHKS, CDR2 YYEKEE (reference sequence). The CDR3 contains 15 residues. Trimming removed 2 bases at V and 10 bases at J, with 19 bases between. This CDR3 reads CASSFQGRSQGEQFF. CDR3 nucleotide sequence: TGTGCCAGCAGCTTCCAGGGTCGGAGCCAGGGAGAGCAGTTCTTC.

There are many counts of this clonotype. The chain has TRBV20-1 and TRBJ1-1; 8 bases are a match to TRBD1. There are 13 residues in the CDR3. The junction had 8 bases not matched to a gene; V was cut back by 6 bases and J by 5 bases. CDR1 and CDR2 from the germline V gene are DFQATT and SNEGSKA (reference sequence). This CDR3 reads CSARDRGWTEAFF. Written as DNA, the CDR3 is TGCAGTGCCCGAGACAGGGGATGGACTGAAGCTTTCTTT.

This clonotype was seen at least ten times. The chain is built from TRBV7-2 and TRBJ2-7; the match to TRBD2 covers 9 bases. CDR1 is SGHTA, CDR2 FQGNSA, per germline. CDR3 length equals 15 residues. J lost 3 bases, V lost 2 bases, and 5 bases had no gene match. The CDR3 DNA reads TGTGCCAGCAGCTTACTAGCGGGGCCTGACTACGAGCAGTACTTC. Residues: CASSLLAGPDYEQYF.

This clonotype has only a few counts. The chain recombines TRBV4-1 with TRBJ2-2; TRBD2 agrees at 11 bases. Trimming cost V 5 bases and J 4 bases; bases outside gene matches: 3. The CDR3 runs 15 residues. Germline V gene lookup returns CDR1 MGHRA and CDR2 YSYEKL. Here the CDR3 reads CASSRLAGITGELFF. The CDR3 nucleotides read TGCGCCAGCAGCAGACTAGCGGGAATCACCGGGGAGCTGTTTTTT.

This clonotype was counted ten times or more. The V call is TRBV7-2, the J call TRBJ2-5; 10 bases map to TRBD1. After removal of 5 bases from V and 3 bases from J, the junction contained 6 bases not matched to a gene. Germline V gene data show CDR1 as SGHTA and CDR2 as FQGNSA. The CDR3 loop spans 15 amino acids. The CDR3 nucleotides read TGTGCCAGCAGCCAGTGGGACAGGGGAGAAGAGACCCAGTACTTC. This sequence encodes CASSQWDRGEETQYF.

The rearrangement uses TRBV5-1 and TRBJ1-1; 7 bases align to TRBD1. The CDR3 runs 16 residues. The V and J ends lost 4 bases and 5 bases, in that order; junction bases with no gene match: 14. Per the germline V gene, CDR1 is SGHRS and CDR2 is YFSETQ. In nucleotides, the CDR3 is TGCGCCAGCAGCCGCTCAACCGGGACAGAGGGGACTGAAGCTTTCTTT. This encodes CASSRSTGTEGTEAFF.